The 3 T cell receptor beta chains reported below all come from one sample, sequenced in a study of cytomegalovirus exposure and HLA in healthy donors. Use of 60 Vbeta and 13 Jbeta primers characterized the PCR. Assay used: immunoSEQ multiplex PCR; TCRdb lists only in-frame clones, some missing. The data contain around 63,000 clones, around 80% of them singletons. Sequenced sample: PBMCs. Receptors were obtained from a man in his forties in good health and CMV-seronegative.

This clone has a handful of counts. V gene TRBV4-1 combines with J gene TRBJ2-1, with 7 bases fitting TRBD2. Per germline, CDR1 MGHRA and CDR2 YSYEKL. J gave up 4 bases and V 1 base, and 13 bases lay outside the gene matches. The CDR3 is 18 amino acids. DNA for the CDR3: TGCGCCAGCAGCCAAGTTTTGGGGGGGAGCGGGTGGTACAATGAGCAGTTCTTC. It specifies CASSQVLGGSGWYNEQFF.

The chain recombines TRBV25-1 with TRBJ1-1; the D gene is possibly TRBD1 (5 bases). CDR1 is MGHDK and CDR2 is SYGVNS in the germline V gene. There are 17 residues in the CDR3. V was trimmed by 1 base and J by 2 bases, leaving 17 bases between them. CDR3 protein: CASSEFPRDSLNTEAFF. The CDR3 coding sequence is TGTGCCAGCAGTGAATTCCCCCGAGACAGCTTAAACACTGAAGCTTTCTTT.

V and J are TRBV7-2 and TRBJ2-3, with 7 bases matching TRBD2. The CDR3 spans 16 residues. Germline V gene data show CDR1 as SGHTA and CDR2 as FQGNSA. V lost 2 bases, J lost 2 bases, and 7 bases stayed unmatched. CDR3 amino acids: CASSLLGGTYTDTQYF. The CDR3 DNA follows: TGTGCCAGCAGCTTACTCGGGGGGACCTACACAGATACGCAGTATTTT.